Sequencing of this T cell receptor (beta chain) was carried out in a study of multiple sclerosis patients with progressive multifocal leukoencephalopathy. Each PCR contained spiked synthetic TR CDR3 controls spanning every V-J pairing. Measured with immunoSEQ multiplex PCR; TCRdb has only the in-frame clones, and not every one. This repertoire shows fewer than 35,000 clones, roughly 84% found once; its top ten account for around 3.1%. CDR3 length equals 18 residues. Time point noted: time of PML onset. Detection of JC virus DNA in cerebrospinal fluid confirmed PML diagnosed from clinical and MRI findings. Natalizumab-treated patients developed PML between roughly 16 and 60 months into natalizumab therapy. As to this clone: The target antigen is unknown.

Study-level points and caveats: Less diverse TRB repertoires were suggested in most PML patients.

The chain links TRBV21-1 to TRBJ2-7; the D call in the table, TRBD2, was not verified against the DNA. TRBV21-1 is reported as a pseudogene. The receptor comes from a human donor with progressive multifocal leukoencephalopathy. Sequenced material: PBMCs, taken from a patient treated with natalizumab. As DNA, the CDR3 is TGTGCCAGCAGTCAAAAGAGGCTAGCGGGAGGGCGAAGGTACGAGCAGTACTTC. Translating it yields CASSQKRLAGGRRYEQYF.